The 9 T cell receptor beta chains presented below share a single source sample, sequenced in a study of blood T cells in healthy people across ages. It was with a sample-barcoded 5' primer and a J-beta primer mix that a second PCR of about 6 to 12 cycles was run. Each CDR3 protein gets one entry after TCRdb re-called the 5' RACE reads with MiXCR. The sample records roughly 500,000 distinct CDR3 sequences, 27% being singletons. The sample was blood. Every receptor here comes from a woman in her 70s in good health.

The chain combines TRBV6-2 or TRBV6-3 with TRBJ2-1, with 7 positions matching TRBD1. From germline, CDR1 is MNHEY and CDR2 SVGEGT. CDR3 length: 11 amino acids. Losses at the gene ends were 5 bases for V and 12 bases for J; bases not matched to a gene: 4. This chain's CDR3 is CASSRQGGQFF. The CDR3 bases are TGTGCCAGCAGTAGACAGGGCGGGCAGTTCTTC.

This clonotype has only a few counts. The rearrangement joins TRBV5-1 to TRBJ1-1; D is unresolved. V was cut by 6 bases and J by 3 bases, with 6 bases left in between. Germline CDR1 and CDR2: SGHRS and YFSETQ. This CDR3 has 11 residues. The CDR3 protein is CASNGDTEAFF. Written as DNA, the CDR3 is TGCGCCAGCAACGGGGACACTGAAGCTTTCTTT.

This clonotype appeared many times. This chain connects TRBV20-1 to TRBJ1-4; D call uncertain. The V end was cut by 0 bases, the J end by 3 bases, with 8 bases between. Germline CDR1 is DFQATT and CDR2 is SNEGSKA (reference sequence). CDR3 length equals 14 residues. The CDR3 sequence is CSARDRGPNEKLFF. CDR3 bases: TGCAGTGCTAGAGATCGCGGGCCTAATGAAAAACTGTTTTTT.

This chain joins TRBV2 and TRBJ2-7; 7 bases map to TRBD2. CDR3 size: 14 residues. After removal of 5 bases from V and 2 bases from J, the junction contained 6 bases not matched to a gene. Germline V lookup: CDR1 SNHLY, CDR2 FYNNEI. CDR3 loop: CASSPAGLAYEQYF. CDR3 sequence (DNA): TGTGCCAGCAGTCCAGCGGGGTTGGCCTACGAGCAGTACTTC.

This chain connects TRBV4-1 to TRBJ2-7; 7 nucleotides match TRBD1. Germline values: CDR1 MGHRA, CDR2 YSYEKL. This CDR3 has 14 amino acids. V dropped 4 bases and J dropped 3; count of bases not matched to a gene: 6. CDR3: CASSRDSKGYEQYF. The CDR3 nucleotides read TGCGCCAGCAGCCGGGACAGTAAAGGCTACGAGCAGTACTTC.

The chain combines TRBV5-4 with TRBJ2-5; TRBD2 agrees at 10 bases. The DNA matches TRBJ2-7 better at its end, which makes the J call doubtful. The germline CDR1 and CDR2 sequences are SGHNT and YYREEE (reference sequence). This CDR3 comprises 18 residues. CDR3 loop: CASSLPPGSGGSAYEQYF. The CDR3 DNA sequence: TGTGCCAGCAGCTTGCCCCCGGGTAGCGGGGGGTCAGCCTACGAGCAGTACTTC.

The CDR3 DNA is TGCGCCAGCAGGAAAGGACAAGAGACCCAGTACTTC. This sequence encodes CASRKGQETQYF. The chain uses TRBV5-1 and TRBJ2-5; D not resolved. Trimming left V 5 bases short and J 2 bases short, with 7 bases between. The CDR3 is 12 amino acids. CDR1 SGHRS and CDR2 YFSETQ come from the germline V gene.

The gene calls are TRBV20-1 and TRBJ2-2; D may be TRBD1 (5 bases). The J call could be wrong; TRBJ1-1 is a better fit for the DNA end. The CDR3 consists of 13 residues. Germline V gene sequence: CDR1 DFQATT, CDR2 SNEGSKA (reference sequence). The CDR3 sequence: CSAPKDTNTEAFF. DNA for the CDR3: TGCAGTGCACCAAAGGACACGAACACTGAAGCTTTCTTT.

This clonotype has more than one count but fewer than ten. This chain links TRBV18 with TRBJ2-4; D is possibly TRBD1 (6 bases). The CDR3 contains 16 residues. Germline CDR1 KGHSH, CDR2 LQKENI. Trimming removed 3 bases from V and 3 bases from J, with 15 bases in between. CDR3 residues: CASSPTFRDNKNIQYF. The CDR3 DNA follows: TGTGCCAGCTCACCGACTTTCCGGGACAACAAAAACATTCAGTACTTC.